The 24 T cell receptor beta chains in this list originate from one sample, sequenced in a study of T cell repertoires in cytomegalovirus infection. Their antigens are not known. TCRdb ran MiXCR on the reads and lists one entry per CDR3 protein. The profile covers some 800,000 distinct CDR3 sequences, with 25% to 35% appearing a single time and around 14% taken by the ten largest. The sequenced sample was cultured CD8+ T cells from PBMCs, obtained from culture after CMV antigen stimulation. The receptors were gathered from a human donor in good health (CMV status not recorded). Some clones in this sample may be carry-over from other donors' samples.

This clonotype was observed a handful of times. The chain is built from TRBV2 and TRBJ2-1, with D possibly being TRBD2 (6 bases). CDR3 length: 14 residues. V was shortened by 8 bases and J by 7 bases, with 18 bases between the two germline ends. Germline-derived CDR1 and CDR2 are SNHLY and FYNNEI. CDR3 bases: TGTGCCAGCGGACGGAGGGCCTCTGAGAATGAGCAGTTCTTC. Its protein is CASGRRASENEQFF. The full variable domain, with the rest looked up from reference TRBV2 and TRBJ2-1, is EPEVTQTPSHQVTQMGQEVILRCVPISNHLYFYWYRQILGQKVEFLVSFYNNEISEKSEIFDDQFSVERPDGSNFTLKIRSTKLEDSAMYFCASGRRASENEQFFGPGTRLTVL.

This clonotype was detected once. This CDR3 is CASRTVEGTEAFF. CDR3 DNA: TGTGCCAGCAGGACAGTGGAGGGCACTGAAGCTTTCTTT. The gene calls are TRBV6-5 and TRBJ1-1; a possible D gene is TRBD1 (5 bases). This CDR3 has 13 residues. Per germline, CDR1 MNHEY and CDR2 SVGAGI. Between the trimmed V and J ends, which lost 6 bases and 4 bases, there was a span of 12 bases.

This clonotype was detected a few times. The chain recombines TRBV4-1 with TRBJ1-1; D not certain. Germline CDR1 MGHRA, CDR2 YSYEKL. Trimming removed 0 bases at V and 1 base at J, with 6 bases between. The CDR3 sequence is 14 residues long. The CDR3 sequence: CASSQETRNTEAFF. DNA of the CDR3: TGCGCCAGCAGCCAAGAGACCAGGAACACTGAAGCTTTCTTT.

This clonotype has more than one count but fewer than ten. The chain recombines TRBV20-1 with TRBJ2-5; no clear D gene. This CDR3 has 15 amino acids. Trimming cost V 6 bases and J 2 bases, with 19 bases left between them. From germline, CDR1 is DFQATT and CDR2 SNEGSKA (reference sequence). The CDR3 coding sequence is TGCAGTGCCCCCCTCGAAGGGTTAGGGCAAGAGACCCAGTACTTC. Residues: CSAPLEGLGQETQYF.

V usage is TRBV6-6 and J usage is TRBJ2-7; D is undetermined. This CDR3 has 15 amino acids. The V gene lost 0 bases and the J gene lost 0 bases, with 9 bases spanning the gap. Germline V gene data show CDR1 as MNHNY and CDR2 as SVGAGI (reference sequence). The CDR3 region has the DNA TGTGCCAGCAGTTACTCGCCCTCCGCCTCCTACGAGCAGTACGTC. Translating gives CASSYSPSASYEQYV.

The V and J genes are TRBV3-1 and TRBJ1-5, with TRBD1 identical over 9 bases. The J segment lost 16 bases and the V segment lost 5 bases, leaving 12 bases of the junction unmatched. This CDR3 contains 13 residues. Looked up from germline, CDR1 is LGHDT and CDR2 is YNNKEL (reference sequence). The DNA for the CDR3 is TGTGCCAGCAGCTGGGACAGGGCCGACCCACACCATTTT. This sequence encodes CASSWDRADPHHF.

V gene TRBV2 combines with J gene TRBJ2-7, with D possibly matching TRBD1 (6 bases). Germline values: CDR1 SNHLY, CDR2 FYNNEI. The CDR3 is 14 amino acids. The V gene lost 3 bases and the J gene lost 0 bases, with 9 bases spanning the gap. The CDR3 sequence is CASSEAGASYEQYF. The CDR3 DNA sequence: TGTGCCAGCAGTGAGGCAGGGGCCTCCTACGAGCAGTACTTC.

This rearrangement joins TRBV28 to TRBJ2-7; D possibly corresponds to TRBD2 (7 bases). This CDR3 region has 14 residues. V shed 1 base and J shed 2 bases, with 9 bases lying between them. The germline V gene encodes CDR1 MDHEN and CDR2 SYDVKM. CDR3 sequence reads: CASSLSGGPYEQYV. Written as DNA, the CDR3 is TGTGCCAGCAGTTTATCCGGGGGGCCCTACGAGCAGTACGTC.

The gene calls are TRBV28 and TRBJ1-2; 8 bases map to TRBD1. The CDR3 totals 12 residues. The V segment lost 10 bases and the J segment 6 bases; nucleotides outside the gene matches: 7. Germline V gene data show CDR1 as MDHEN and CDR2 as SYDVKM. This CDR3 is CATDREWDGYTF. The CDR3 DNA is TGTGCCACGGACAGGGAGTGGGATGGCTACACCTTC.

This clonotype has more than one count but fewer than ten. The chain links TRBV6-1 to TRBJ2-7; D possibly uses TRBD1 or TRBD2 (5 bases each). Germline V gives CDR1 MNHNS, CDR2 SASEGT. Trimming took off 8 bases at V and 2 bases at J, with 13 bases between the two ends. The length of the CDR3 is 13 residues. CDR3 in amino acids: CASGAAATYEQYF. The CDR3, as DNA: TGTGCCAGCGGGGCAGCGGCAACCTACGAGCAGTACTTC.

This chain connects TRBV27 to TRBJ1-1; the D is unclear. The CDR3 length is 16 residues. V gave up 0 bases and J gave up 3 bases, with 14 bases separating them. Germline lookup yields CDR1 MNHEY and CDR2 SMNVEV (reference sequence). CDR3 sequence reads: CASSLSGYLMDTEAFF. The CDR3 DNA is TGTGCCAGCAGTTTATCCGGGTATTTAATGGACACTGAAGCTTTCTTT.

The V call is TRBV27, the J call TRBJ2-5, with 8 bases lining up with TRBD2. V lost 2 bases to trimming and J lost 2 bases; unmatched junction nucleotides: 7. CDR3 length: 16 residues. Germline-derived CDR1 and CDR2 are MNHEY and SMNVEV (reference sequence). The CDR3 reads CASSLMAGGTQETQYF. DNA for the CDR3: TGTGCCAGCAGTTTAATGGCGGGGGGTACACAAGAGACCCAGTACTTC.

This clonotype showed up many times. This sequence joins TRBV7-9 and TRBJ1-2; 8 bases fit TRBD1. CDR3 length equals 14 residues. Germline CDR1 SEHNR, CDR2 FQNEAQ (reference sequence). V was clipped by 5 bases and J by 3 bases; unmatched bases: 5. The CDR3 coding sequence is TGTGCCAGCAGCCCCGGACAGGGAGACTATGGCTACACCTTC. Protein sequence: CASSPGQGDYGYTF.

This clonotype was counted a few times. This chain links TRBV6-5 with TRBJ1-4; 11 nucleotides line up with TRBD1. This CDR3 contains 19 residues. Germline V gives CDR1 MNHEY, CDR2 SVGAGI. The V and J ends lost 4 bases and 1 base, in that order; junction bases with no gene match: 11. The CDR3 bases are TGTGCCAGCAGTTCTCCGCCGGGACAGGGGGGAAGAACTAATGAAAAACTGTTTTTT. Translation gives CASSSPPGQGGRTNEKLFF.

The chain couples TRBV13 to TRBJ1-1, with 11 positions matching TRBD1. This CDR3 has 15 amino acids. V lost 5 bases to trimming and J lost 5 bases; unmatched junction nucleotides: 7. The V gene's germline CDR1 is PRHDT and CDR2 FYEKMQ (reference sequence). The CDR3 DNA reads as TGTGCCAGCAGCCCGGACAGGGGGCAGCGGACTGAAGCTTTCTTT. Its protein product is CASSPDRGQRTEAFF.

This clonotype was seen a few times. V gene TRBV29-1 combines with J gene TRBJ2-3; 9 bases are a match to TRBD1. Trimming took 2 bases from V and 2 from J; bases not matched to a gene: 5. CDR3 size: 15 residues. Germline V gives CDR1 SQVTM, CDR2 ANQGSEA. The CDR3 protein is CSVERQGVITDTQYF. CDR3 in DNA: TGCAGCGTTGAACGACAGGGGGTGATCACAGATACGCAGTATTTT.

In its sample, this clonotype was seen a few times. The rearrangement uses TRBV6-1 and TRBJ1-1, with 9 bases fitting TRBD1. CDR3 size: 17 residues. Germline V gives CDR1 MNHNS, CDR2 SASEGT. V shed 6 bases, J shed 6 bases, and the junction held 17 bases outside the gene matches. In DNA, the CDR3 is TGTGCCAGCAGAGACCCAGGACAGGGGTTTTCGGCTTCTGAAGCTTTCTTT. Its translation: CASRDPGQGFSASEAFF.

The genes are TRBV19 and TRBJ2-1, with D possibly being TRBD2 (5 bases). The CDR3 totals 17 residues. The V end lost 5 bases, the J end lost 0 bases, and 17 bases lay between the germline ends. Per the germline V gene, CDR1 is LNHDA and CDR2 is SQIVND (reference sequence). The CDR3 sequence is CASSPEREIFSYNEQFF. The CDR3 DNA follows: TGTGCCAGTAGTCCGGAGAGGGAAATATTCTCCTACAATGAGCAGTTCTTC.

The chain employs TRBV7-9 and TRBJ2-1; 9 nucleotides align to TRBD2. Germline V gives CDR1 SEHNR, CDR2 FQNEAQ (reference sequence). The CDR3 consists of 19 residues. J lost 3 bases, V lost 3 bases, and 15 bases had no gene match. CDR3 protein: CASSFLGQRGATFYNEQFF. CDR3 bases: TGTGCCAGCAGCTTTTTGGGGCAGCGGGGGGCCACGTTCTACAATGAGCAGTTCTTC.

This chain links TRBV27 with TRBJ2-4; weak D call: TRBD1 (6 bases). Germline CDR1 and CDR2: MNHEY and SMNVEV (reference sequence). Trimming shortened V by 5 bases and J by 0 bases, and 17 bases separated the two germline ends. This CDR3 is built from 17 residues. The CDR3 is CASSAWTELLAKNIQYF. The CDR3 DNA reads TGTGCCAGCAGTGCCTGGACAGAACTATTAGCCAAAAACATTCAGTACTTC.

This clonotype was seen many times. The chain recombines TRBV6-1 with TRBJ1-5, with a possible D match to TRBD1 (5 bases). This CDR3 is built from 20 residues. V was cut by 2 bases and J by 4 bases, with 27 bases left in between. Germline CDR1 MNHNS, CDR2 SASEGT. The CDR3 here is CASSEIDPLLRDGENQPQHF. As DNA, the CDR3 is TGTGCCAGCAGTGAAATAGACCCACTATTGAGGGACGGGGAGAATCAGCCCCAGCATTTT.

The chain couples TRBV12-5 to TRBJ1-6; D gene uncertain. The CDR3 extends over 17 amino acids. The V and J ends lost 1 base and 7 bases respectively, with 17 bases between them. The V gene's germline CDR1 is LGHNT and CDR2 FRNRAP. CDR3 bases: TGTGCTAGTGGTTTGGGTTACGTGGCAGGCCCAAATTCACCCCTCCACTTT. It encodes CASGLGYVAGPNSPLHF.

This sequence joins TRBV6-2 or TRBV6-3 and TRBJ2-1, with 10 bases lining up with TRBD2. The J segment lost 8 bases and the V segment lost 8 bases, leaving 18 bases of the junction unmatched. Germline CDR1 reads MNHEY; CDR2 reads SVGEGT. This CDR3 is built from 17 residues. The CDR3 sequence: CASSQRAGGPLGDEQFF. CDR3 sequence (DNA): TGTGCCAGCTCCCAACGAGCGGGGGGGCCGCTGGGGGATGAGCAGTTCTTC.

V is TRBV28 and J is TRBJ1-1; TRBD1 is a possible D gene (5 bases). CDR1 and CDR2 (germline): MDHEN, SYDVKM. The V end was cut by 7 bases, the J end by 2 bases, with 11 bases between. The CDR3 contains 13 residues. The CDR3 DNA sequence: TGTGCCAGCATCTGGGGGGACAACACTGAAGCTTTCTTT. This codes for CASIWGDNTEAFF. Variable domain in full (rest from reference TRBV28 and TRBJ1-1): DVKVTQSSRYLVKRTGEKVFLECVQDMDHENMFWYRQDPGLGLRLIYFSYDVKMKEKGDIPEGYSVSREKKERFSLILESASTNQTSMYLCASIWGDNTEAFFGQGTRLTVV.